This T cell receptor beta chain derives from a study of cytomegalovirus exposure and HLA in healthy donors (dated by TCRdb to 2016 to 2017). About the full investigation: An earlier analysis of 587 of the donors reported approximately 260 Gb of sequence data and around 100 million unique TCR beta sequences obtained from about 179 million T cells. An earlier analysis of several hundred of the donors applied high-throughput TCR beta sequencing to assess whether each TCR beta V gene segment acted as functional or pseudogenic. Every discovery cohort repertoire had been produced on one sequencing platform. Several DR-DQ haplotypes were handled as single units for association and clustering, since linkage in the cohort was strong. To study patterns of TCR occurrence, a later analysis re-analyzed previously published TCR beta repertoires from more than 550 donors and added high-resolution HLA genotyping. Among 350 to 400 genotyped donors of the cohort, an average of roughly 240,000 unique TCR beta nucleotide sequences were sequenced per donor, roughly 20% of them non-productive. Genome-wide SNP genotypes for about 65% of the 666 donors were used in a later genetic analysis, which treated that subset as a discovery cohort. Along with the approximately 650-subject first cohort, a separate validation cohort of around 120 different subjects was used. To predict cytomegalovirus infection status, the study combined high-throughput TCR immunosequencing, statistical association of individual TCRs with disease status, and machine learning. Both class I and class II loci were covered by HLA typing, at four-digit resolution. An early release that covered around 590 HLA-typed donors contained around 330 gigabases of sequencing data and tens of millions of unique TCR sequences. Alongside the repertoire data, information on donor age, sex, ethnicity and CMV serostatus was compiled. The study aimed to test whether cataloging public T cell receptors could reveal signatures of past pathogen exposure. Of the 350 to 400 genotyped donors, around 81% fell in the genetic ancestry cluster associated with self-reported Caucasian donors. The later analysis used no new phenotypic data to find candidate immune exposures, relying instead on TCR beta sequences and their occurrence across donors. The number of donors typed differed by locus, with 629-630 for A, B, C, DRB1 and DQB1, around 520 for DQA1, about 610 for DPA1, and around 450 for DPB1. The T cell repertoires of 700 or so subjects were profiled by immunosequencing and related to cytomegalovirus serostatus. What the work shows at the level of the full study, not this receptor alone: In a later genetic analysis, a missense DCLRE1C variant was associated with V-gene and J-gene trimming of TCR beta chains, and the association was replicated in an independent cohort. Cytomegalovirus status was reported to be diagnosed by the classifier with high specificity and sensitivity in both the original and validation cohorts. According to a later genetic analysis, donors in an Asian-associated ancestry cluster had fewer N-insertions in productive TCRs than the roughly 670-donor mean. Several of the top co-occurrence clusters appeared to be linked to parvovirus B19, influenza, CMV and Epstein-Barr virus, according to a later analysis. The study listed 164 TCR beta chains as associated with cytomegalovirus. An earlier analysis of approximately 590 of the donors showed that most TCR beta V segments appeared in productive rearrangements either about 90% or about 30% of the time, which broadly matched IMGT annotations. The sequencing pipeline was judged likely to have produced a cluster of highly shared sequence variants as a technical artifact. Most CMV-associated TCR beta chains appeared to be HLA-restricted in a later analysis, and the HLA associations seemed to be driven largely by CMV exposure. The presence/absence analyses assumed that sequencing depth was roughly uniform across donors, and that assumption may not be true. In a later analysis, the rate of TCR association differed among HLA loci, with DRB1 alleles having the most associated TCRs and HLA-C alleles having the fewest. The cohort was sequenced for TCR beta chains only, and without alpha or paired-chain data the features that could be detected were limited. It was suggested by the authors that the approach could potentially be generalized to other disease states and immunological phenotypes. Immune exposure information for the cohort was limited to CMV serostatus. Compared with equally common non-associated chains, HLA-associated TCR beta chains in a later analysis were more clonally expanded and had lower generation probabilities. Correlated functional status among segregating V segments might reflect linkage disequilibrium, but an unknown experimental factor could not be ruled out. Because HLA typing was missing for some donors at each locus, association tests included only the typed subset. Assigning TCR associations to individual alleles was difficult when HLA alleles, especially DR and DQ, strongly co-occurred. At a false discovery rate of 0.05, a later analysis linked under 20,000 TCR beta sequences to specific HLA alleles. Three of the identified cytomegalovirus-associated TCR beta chains were confirmed in vitro to be specific for cytomegalovirus antigens. Because counts were too low, approximately 18 rarely observed V segments, including chromosome 9 orphons, were excluded from the earlier analysis of under 650 of the donors. Some IMGT-functional V segments, including TRBV6-2 and TRBV6-3, could not be distinguished by the 87-base-pair reads and were therefore excluded. A further reported finding was that TCR beta sequences accurately predicted the HLA-A and HLA-B alleles for most subjects in the first cohort. Across donors, most TCR sequences were observed very rarely, whereas some public TCRs were present in many individuals.

Concerning this clone: Its antigen target is currently unknown. Per-base quality was not reported, and no clone a single base away is much larger than it.

Unmatched junction bases come to 6, with V trimmed by 1 base and J by 10 bases. For CDR1 and CDR2, the germline V gene (reference sequence) lists SEHNR and FQNEAQ. Spanning cysteine to phenylalanine, the CDR3 consists of 15 amino acids. Solely the CDR3 DNA is kept, with 45 bases framed from the first base. The cohort was made up of roughly 670 healthy bone marrow donors. All cohort members were sampled while nominally healthy, although unrecorded immune exposures were likely present. The donor was CMV seropositive and was included in the group of around 300 seropositive cohort members. Each donor provided a peripheral blood sample, and peripheral blood mononuclear cells were used for TCR beta sequencing. Genomic DNA extraction from the blood cell samples was performed with the Qiagen DNeasy Blood Extraction Kit. The protocol used for the library was the immunoSEQ multiplex PCR assay. For the multiplex PCR, a mixture combining 60 forward primers for TCR Vbeta segments and 13 reverse primers for TCR Jbeta segments was used. The CDR3 region of rearranged TCR beta genes was amplified from genomic DNA by a multiplex PCR assay. On the Illumina HiSeq System, the amplified TCR beta libraries were sequenced as 87-base-pair reads. As for how the authors treated the data: A later analysis tallied 75 million to 95 million unique TCR beta chains across the 550 to 850 repertoires, and around 10 million of those chains were shared by two or more donors. To remove PCR and sequencing errors, raw reads were error-corrected and collapsed into unique sequences using a nearest-neighbor algorithm that merged closely related sequences. CDR3 sequences were aligned to IMGT reference sequences to assign V, D and J gene segments. For a sequence to be retained, a match of at least six nucleotides was required to both a V gene segment and a J gene segment. Rearrangements were called productive when the CDR3 lacked stop codons and stayed in frame with V and J; all others were non-productive. CDR3 was defined by IMGT convention, running from the second conserved V-encoded cysteine to the conserved J-encoded phenylalanine. The earlier analysis of 500 to 650 of the donors excluded any sequence lacking an unambiguous match to a single V gene segment. An earlier analysis of around 600 of the donors classified V segments as functional when productive rearrangements were above 56.7% and as segregating when the standard deviation between donors was above 5%. A statistical classification framework was built to diagnose cytomegalovirus status from the catalog of TCR beta chain sequences. V and J gene assignment, in a later analysis, came from comparing TCR nucleotide sequences with IMGT/GENE-DB human TR gene sequences. The TCRdist pipeline was used in a later analysis to assign CDR3 sequences and most-parsimonious VDJ recombination scenarios. In a later analysis, every TCR beta chain was defined by the combination of its CDR3 amino acid sequence and its V-gene family, and reads without a unique V-gene family were dropped. To address suspected cross-contamination and a sequencing artifact, a later analysis removed several hundred highly shared, low-generation-probability nucleotide sequences. For each public chain, a later analysis derived a clonal expansion index from normalized ranks of inferred template counts within each repertoire. Generation probabilities in a later analysis came from a VDJ recombination model fitted to out-of-frame rearrangements, and those results were checked against IGoR. Hypergeometric tests were used in a later analysis to score TCR-TCR, TCR-HLA and TCR-CMV co-occurrence, with a repertoire-size bias correction applied to the TCR pairs. To estimate false discovery rates, a later analysis permuted the HLA or CMV assignments 20 times. A later analysis grouped co-occurring TCRs with DBSCAN, adding TCRdist sequence similarity when clustering within HLA-allele-positive subsets. Co-occurrence clustering excluded repertoires with fewer than 30,000 or more than 120,000 public chains, plus five with anomalous nucleotide sharing. The source is immuneACCESS, and TCRdb retained only in-frame sequences with V and J called. Part of the clones is not carried over; for the studies checked, unresolved V genes explain less than half of this, and the remainder is unexplained. That table supplies the V and J calls and clone size; D and trimming were determined from the DNA. The sample contains around 100,000 clones, around two thirds of them found a single time. 3.5% to 4% of the sample lies in the top ten.

The chain links TRBV7-9 with TRBJ1-6, and TRBD1 aligns with 8 junction nucleotides. This TCR came from a man under 40 in good health and CMV-seropositive. The sequencing sample was made of PBMCs. The nucleotide sequence reads as follows: TGTGCCAGCAGCTTAGGTACAGGGGGAGGATCACCCCTCCACTTT. This translates into CASSLGTGGGSPLHF.